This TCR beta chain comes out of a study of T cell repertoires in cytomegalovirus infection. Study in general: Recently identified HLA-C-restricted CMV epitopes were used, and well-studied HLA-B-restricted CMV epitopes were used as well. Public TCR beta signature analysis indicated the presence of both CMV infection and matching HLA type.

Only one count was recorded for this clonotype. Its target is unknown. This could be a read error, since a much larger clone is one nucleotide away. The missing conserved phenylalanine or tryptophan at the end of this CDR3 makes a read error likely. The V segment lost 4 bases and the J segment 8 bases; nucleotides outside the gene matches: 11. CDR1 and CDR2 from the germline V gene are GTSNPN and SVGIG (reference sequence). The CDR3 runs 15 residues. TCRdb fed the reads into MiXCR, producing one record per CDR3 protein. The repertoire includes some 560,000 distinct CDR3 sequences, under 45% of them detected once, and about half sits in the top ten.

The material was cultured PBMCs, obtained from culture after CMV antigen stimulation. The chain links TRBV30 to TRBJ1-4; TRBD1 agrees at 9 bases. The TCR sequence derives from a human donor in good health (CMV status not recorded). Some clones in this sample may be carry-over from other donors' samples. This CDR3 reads CAWKKRTGVGEKLFY. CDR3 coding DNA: TGTGCCTGGAAAAAAAGGACAGGGGTGGGAGAAAAACTGTTTTAT.